The 24 T cell receptor beta chains below all came from one sample that was sequenced in a study of T cells in women clearing cervical HPV infection. Assay: immunoSEQ multiplex PCR; the TCRdb copy retains only in-frame clones and omits some. The ten most abundant clones cover about 1.5% of a sample with tens of thousands of clones. The sequenced sample consisted of blood buffy coat. The origin of the receptors is a woman aged 18 to 75 with a cervical HPV16 infection that either progressed to CIN3+ or cleared (not recorded which).

To note about this clone: The DNA ends 3 residues before the CDR3 does, and the rest of the CDR3 is filled in from the germline J gene. The V and J genes are TRBV5-1 and TRBJ2-2, with D perhaps TRBD1 (6 bases). There are 14 residues in the CDR3. V was shortened by 0 bases and J by 6 bases, with 9 bases between the two germline ends. Germline-derived CDR1 and CDR2 are SGHRS and YFSETQ. The CDR3: CASSLAQGSGELFF. The CDR3 DNA, read in part, is TGCGCCAGCAGCTTGGCCCAGGGGTCCGGGGAG.

As for this clone: The CDR3 end falls 3 residues outside the read, so it is completed with the germline J gene. V and J are TRBV5-3 and TRBJ2-2; 10 bases are a match to TRBD2. TRBV5-3 is labeled an ORF, and its function is uncertain. The CDR3 contains 18 residues. The ends lost 5 bases at V and 3 bases at J; junction bases unmatched: 13. The sequenced CDR3 bases are TGTGCCAGAAGTAAAACGGGGCTAGCGGGAGTCTACACCGGGGAG. Its translation is CARSKTGLAGVYTGE. The whole CDR3 reads CARSKTGLAGVYTGELFF.

CDR3 loop: CASSQDAESSYNSPLHF. The CDR3 DNA, read in part, is TGTGCCAGCAGCCAAGATGCAGAAAGCTCCTATAATTCACCC. V gene TRBV4-2 combines with J gene TRBJ1-6, with D uncertain. Read coverage stops 3 residues before the CDR3 terminus; the germline J gene supplies the remainder. CDR1 is LGHNA, CDR2 YNFKEQ, per germline. The CDR3 runs 17 residues. The germline V and J ends were trimmed by 0 bases and 0 bases, with 9 bases remaining between them.

The CDR3 sequence: CASSPIEETQYF. Partial CDR3 DNA: TGTGCCAGCAGTCCCATTGAAGAGACC. The chain has TRBV2 and TRBJ2-5; D remains unclear. Sequencing ends 3 residues short of the CDR3 end; the germline J gene provides the rest. Deletions cut 5 bases from V and 3 bases from J, with 7 bases between. This CDR3 contains 12 residues. Looked up from germline, CDR1 is SNHLY and CDR2 is FYNNEI.

With regard to this clone: Read sequence stops 3 residues before the CDR3 end, and the germline J gene provides the missing end. The chain carries TRBV7-2 and TRBJ2-2; no reliable D call. This CDR3 region has 14 residues. The V end lost 5 bases, the J end lost 4 bases, and 11 bases lay between the germline ends. Germline V lookup: CDR1 SGHTA, CDR2 FQGNSA. CDR3 bases read: TGTGCCAGCAGCCCGTCGACGGGCACCGGGGAG. Translating it yields CASSPSTGTGE. The full-length CDR3 reads as CASSPSTGTGELFF.

In regard to this clone: The read gets to within 3 residues of the CDR3 end, and the germline J gene fills in the rest. This sequence joins TRBV18 and TRBJ1-1; D is unresolved. The germline V gene encodes CDR1 KGHSH and CDR2 LQKENI. V was clipped by 1 base and J by 3 bases, with 12 bases between them. This CDR3 is built from 15 residues. The CDR3: CASSPLSGFDTEAFF. The DNA read from the CDR3 is TGTGCCAGCTCACCACTATCAGGTTTTGACACTGAA.

Note on this clone: The read terminates 3 residues ahead of where the CDR3 ends, so the germline J gene completes it. V and J are TRBV2 and TRBJ1-1, with D perhaps matching TRBD1 (5 bases). V was shortened by 4 bases and J by 0 bases, with 18 bases between the two germline ends. From germline, CDR1 is SNHLY and CDR2 FYNNEI. The CDR3 is 17 amino acids. This CDR3 reads CASSAPLGTEMNTEAFF. Incomplete CDR3 DNA: TGTGCCAGCAGTGCACCGCTCGGGACTGAGATGAACACTGAA.

For this clone: The DNA ends 3 residues before the CDR3 does, and the rest of the CDR3 is filled in from the germline J gene. The chain joins TRBV19 to TRBJ2-2; D may be TRBD1 (5 bases). In germline, CDR1 is LNHDA, CDR2 SQIVND (reference sequence). The CDR3 sequence is 16 residues long. The CDR3 spells CASSKETSSGANVLFF. The CDR3 DNA, read in part, is TGTGCCAGTAGTAAGGAGACGAGTTCTGGGGCCAACGTG.

Worth noting for this clone: The CDR3 is cut off 3 residues early in the read; its end comes from the germline J gene. The chain joins TRBV7-2 to TRBJ2-5; tentative D call: TRBD1 (7 bases). Germline V gene data show CDR1 as SGHTA and CDR2 as FQGNSA. Trimming left V 5 bases short and J 4 bases short, with 17 bases between. This CDR3 has 15 amino acids. The CDR3: CASSLIQGRRETQYF. The covered CDR3 bases are TGTGCCAGCAGCCTAATACAGGGGAGGCGAGAGACC.

Here the CDR3 reads CASSVNKGASVGELFF. The covered CDR3 bases are TGTGCCAGCAGCGTAAATAAGGGGGCTTCGGTCGGGGAG. The gene calls are TRBV9 and TRBJ2-2; 7 nucleotides match TRBD1. The CDR3 end is not reached by the read, which stops 3 residues before it; the germline J gene fills it in. This CDR3 is 16 amino acids long. The germline V gene has CDR1 SGDLS and CDR2 YYNGEE. The V and J ends lost 1 base and 7 bases, in that order; junction bases with no gene match: 10.

As concerns this clone: The CDR3 end is not reached by the read, which stops 3 residues before it; the germline J gene fills it in. This chain joins TRBV18 and TRBJ1-6; D may be TRBD1 (6 bases). CDR3 length equals 12 residues. Trimming took 8 bases from V and 12 from J, leaving 14 bases between them. The germline V gene has CDR1 KGHSH and CDR2 LQKENI. This CDR3 reads CASRDNHEPLHF. The sequenced part of the CDR3 DNA is TGTGCCAGCCGGGACAACCACGAACCC.

As to this clone: Coverage ceases 3 residues before the CDR3 finishes, and the germline J gene fills in the end. The J gene is TRBJ2-1, the V gene TRBV7-2; 14 positions agree with TRBD2. Trimming removed 5 bases from V and 6 bases from J; junction bases left unmatched: 3. The CDR3 contains 15 residues. CDR1 and CDR2 from the germline V gene are SGHTA and FQGNSA. The DNA read from the CDR3 is TGTGCCAGCAGCCTCGGGACTAGCGGGAGCAATGAG. Translation gives CASSLGTSGSNE. Given in full, the CDR3 is CASSLGTSGSNEQFF.

A word on this clone: The sequence runs out 3 residues before the end of the CDR3; the remainder is reconstructed from the germline J gene. The chain joins TRBV5-1 to TRBJ2-7, with D possibly being TRBD2 (6 bases). The CDR3 covers 15 residues. Germline V CDR1 and CDR2: SGHRS, YFSETQ. V was shortened by 7 bases and J by 0 bases, with 17 bases between the two germline ends. The CDR3 DNA, read in part, is TGCGCCAGCGGACGCACGGGGGTGAGCTCCTACGAG. Translating it yields CASGRTGVSSYE. The entire CDR3 protein is CASGRTGVSSYEQYF.

Comment on this clone: Read data end 3 residues before the CDR3 end; the end is taken from the germline J gene. At the DNA level, this CDR3 is encoded by other sequences in the same sample as well. J is TRBJ2-1 and V is TRBV18; the match to TRBD1 covers 8 bases. With 6 bases clipped from V and 4 bases from J, the junction kept 20 bases outside the gene matches. The CDR3 contains 19 residues. Germline CDR1 reads KGHSH; CDR2 reads LQKENI. The DNA read from the CDR3 is TGTGCCAGCTCCCCCCCGACTGGACAGGGCAAACACCTTTACAATGAG. It yields the protein CASSPPTGQGKHLYNE. The CDR3, in full, reads CASSPPTGQGKHLYNEQFF.

Turning to this clone: The CDR3 extends 3 residues past the end of the read, so its final part is completed from the germline J gene. The chain uses TRBV5-4 and TRBJ1-2, with D maybe TRBD1 (6 bases). This CDR3 region has 12 residues. Trimming cost V 4 bases and J 5 bases, with 9 bases left between them. Germline assignment: CDR1 SGHNT and CDR2 YYREEE (reference sequence). CDR3 residues: CASSLTGYGYTF. CDR3 DNA (partial): TGTGCCAGCAGCCTGACAGGTTATGGC.

In regard to this clone: The read halts 3 residues ahead of the CDR3 end, with the missing end drawn from the germline J gene. The rearrangement links TRBV16 to TRBJ2-2; TRBD1 is a possible D gene (5 bases). The CDR3 contains 14 residues. From germline, CDR1 is KGHSY and CDR2 FQNENV. Incomplete CDR3 DNA: TGTGCCAGCACGCCAAACTCTGGGGCCAACGTG. As protein: CASTPNSGANV. The entire CDR3 is CASTPNSGANVLFF.

As concerns this clone: The read is 3 residues too short to cover the CDR3 end, so that end is filled in from the germline J gene. The chain carries TRBV28 and TRBJ2-2; 8 nucleotides line up with TRBD1. V shed 5 bases, J shed 3 bases, and the junction held 11 bases outside the gene matches. CDR1 is MDHEN, CDR2 SYDVKM, per germline. The length of the CDR3 is 17 residues. The CDR3 sequence: CASSTGTGRTYTGELFF. The CDR3 DNA, read in part, is TGTGCCAGCAGTACCGGGACAGGCCGAACGTACACCGGGGAG. The full variable domain, with the rest looked up from reference TRBV28 and TRBJ2-2, is DVKVTQSSRYLVKRTGEKVFLECVQDMDHENMFWYRQDPGLGLRLIYFSYDVKMKEKGDIPEGYSVSREKKERFSLILESASTNQTSMYLCASSTGTGRTYTGELFFGEGSRLTVL.

Details on this clone: The CDR3 end is not reached by the read, which stops 3 residues before it; the germline J gene fills it in. The chain is built from TRBV2 and TRBJ2-7, with 14 positions matching TRBD2. Germline CDR1 and CDR2: SNHLY and FYNNEI. The CDR3 runs 15 residues. J was trimmed by 5 bases and V by 8 bases; bases with no gene match: 8. The CDR3 region is CASRRLAGGIDEQYF. The DNA read from the CDR3 is TGTGCCAGCCGCAGACTAGCGGGGGGGATAGACGAG.

CDR3 region: CSARVWGRREISGVSPLHF. The DNA read from the CDR3 is TGCAGTGCTAGAGTTTGGGGCAGGAGGGAGATTTCGGGGGTTTCACCC. This chain links TRBV20-1 with TRBJ1-6, with TRBD1 as a possible D gene (5 bases). The read is 3 residues too short to cover the CDR3 end, so that end is filled in from the germline J gene. Per germline, CDR1 DFQATT and CDR2 SNEGSKA (reference sequence). V was cut by 1 base and J by 9 bases, with 28 bases left in between. This CDR3 is built from 19 residues.

For this clone: The CDR3 is cut off 3 residues early in the read; its end comes from the germline J gene. This chain connects TRBV7-2 to TRBJ1-1; 8 positions match TRBD1. CDR1 and CDR2 (germline): SGHTA, FQGNSA. V lost 5 bases and J lost 7; bases outside the gene matches: 12. The CDR3 length is 15 residues. CDR3 DNA, as far as it was read: TGTGCCAGCAGCCCTCCCGGACAGGGCGAGGGTGAA. It is translated as CASSPPGQGEGE. The CDR3 reads in full as CASSPPGQGEGEAFF.

As to this clone: The CDR3 extends 3 residues past the end of the read, so its final part is completed from the germline J gene. This sequence joins TRBV4-2 and TRBJ2-5, with 7 bases matching TRBD1. The V and J ends lost 4 bases and 5 bases, in that order; junction bases with no gene match: 16. The CDR3 sequence is 17 residues long. The germline CDR1 and CDR2 sequences are LGHNA and YNFKEQ. The DNA read from the CDR3 is TGTGCCAGCAGCCCCCCTCCCAAGACAGGGTATACGGAGACC. Protein: CASSPPPKTGYTET. The CDR3, in full, reads CASSPPPKTGYTETQYF.

About this clone: The junction and the germline gene differ at one end; a read error may be behind it. This same CDR3 is encoded by further DNA sequences in the sample. CDR3 sequence: CASSSQYAGTVGPDSGNTIYF. CDR3 DNA (partial): TGTGCCAGCAGCTCTCAATACGCCGGGACAGTCGGGCCAGACTCTGGAAACACA. The chain has TRBV7-1 and TRBJ1-3; 7 bases are shared with TRBD1. The read ends 3 residues early relative to the CDR3; the germline J gene fills the gap. TRBV7-1 is an ORF; its function is uncertain. The CDR3 sequence is 21 residues long.

On this clone itself: The sequenced fragment ends 3 residues before the CDR3 boundary, so the rest is inferred from the germline J gene. This chain joins TRBV20-1 and TRBJ1-1; TRBD1 matches at 10 bases. The CDR3 is made up of 15 amino acids. Trimming took 3 bases from V and 0 from J; bases not matched to a gene: 4. Germline CDR1 is DFQATT and CDR2 is SNEGSKA (reference sequence). The CDR3 protein is CSARRTGGLNTEAFF. The CDR3 bases that were read are TGCAGTGCTAGGCGGACAGGGGGTTTGAACACTGAA.

Turning to this clone: Sequencing ends 3 residues short of the CDR3 end; the germline J gene provides the rest. The rearrangement joins TRBV2 to TRBJ2-5, with a possible D match to TRBD2 (6 bases). The CDR3 is made up of 16 amino acids. Trimming cost V 5 bases and J 4 bases, with 20 bases left between them. Germline V gene data show CDR1 as SNHLY and CDR2 as FYNNEI. CDR3 protein: CASSLVGLLASETQYF. The sequenced part of the CDR3 DNA is TGTGCCAGCAGTCTAGTGGGCTTACTAGCTTCAGAGACC.